The 30 T cell receptor beta chains presented below share a single source sample, sequenced in a study of blood T cell repertoires in COVID-19. Using immunoSEQ multiplex PCR, the repertoire was profiled, and TCRdb retains in-frame clones only, with some absent. The repertoire includes 120,000 to 150,000 clones, about four fifths of them detected once, and more than 7% sits in the top ten. The specimen sequenced was peripheral blood. Receptor source: a human donor with acute or convalescent COVID-19. The donor label of this sample is uncertain.

This rearrangement joins TRBV5-5 to TRBJ1-2, with D perhaps TRBD1 (5 bases). Germline V lookup: CDR1 SGHKS, CDR2 YYEKEE (reference sequence). The CDR3 is 12 residues long. Trimming removed 4 bases from V and 7 bases from J, with 11 bases in between. The DNA for the CDR3 is TGTGCCAGCAGCCCGGGGGGGACTGGCTACACCTTC. This codes for CASSPGGTGYTF. The variable domain in full, with the rest retrieved from reference TRBV5-5 and TRBJ1-2, is DAGVTQSPTHLIKTRGQQVTLRCSPISGHKSVSWYQQVLGQGPQFIFQYYEKEERGRGNFPDRFSARQFPNYSSELNVNALLLGDSALYLCASSPGGTGYTFGSGTRLTVV.

This rearrangement joins TRBV13 to TRBJ2-7, with D perhaps matching TRBD1 (5 bases). Between the trimmed V and J ends, which lost 0 bases and 6 bases, there was a span of 12 bases. The CDR3 sequence is 14 residues long. In germline, CDR1 is PRHDT, CDR2 FYEKMQ (reference sequence). The CDR3 region has the DNA TGTGCCAGCAGCTTAGGCCCAGGGCAGGGCGAGCAGTACTTC. Its translation is CASSLGPGQGEQYF.

This clone came up a few times. The chain uses TRBV7-8 and TRBJ2-7; tentatively, D is TRBD1 (6 bases). The germline gives CDR1 SGHVS, CDR2 FQNEAQ. V was cut by 5 bases and J by 4 bases, with 12 bases left in between. The CDR3 totals 13 residues. The CDR3 protein is CASSRGQTYEQYF. The DNA for the CDR3 is TGTGCCAGCAGCCGTGGACAGACTTACGAGCAGTACTTC.

This rearrangement joins TRBV19 to TRBJ2-1, with D possibly being TRBD1 (5 bases). The V gene's germline CDR1 is LNHDA and CDR2 SQIVND (reference sequence). V lost 2 bases and J lost 6, with 11 bases in between. The CDR3 extends over 14 amino acids. Written as DNA, the CDR3 is TGTGCCAGTAGTATAATCGACAGACTCAATGAGCAGTTCTTC. This encodes CASSIIDRLNEQFF. Combining the CDR3 with reference TRBV19 and TRBJ2-1 gives the whole variable domain DGGITQSPKYLFRKEGQNVTLSCEQNLNHDAMYWYRQDPGQGLRLIYYSQIVNDFQKGDIAEGYSVSREKKESFPLTVTSAQKNPTAFYLCASSIIDRLNEQFFGPGTRLTVL.

The rearrangement links TRBV19 to TRBJ2-1; 10 bases align to TRBD1. In germline, CDR1 is LNHDA, CDR2 SQIVND (reference sequence). V shed 3 bases, J shed 9 bases, and the junction held 2 bases outside the gene matches. The CDR3 runs to 13 residues. The CDR3: CASSIGTGVEQFF. CDR3 DNA sequence: TGTGCCAGTAGTATCGGGACAGGGGTTGAGCAGTTCTTC.

This chain links TRBV11-2 with TRBJ2-2; D not certain. Trimming took 4 bases from V and 3 from J, leaving 9 bases between them. The CDR3 is 14 residues long. Germline lookup yields CDR1 SGHAT and CDR2 FQNNGV. CDR3 sequence (DNA): TGTGCCAGCAGCTCCCAAGGAGACACCGGGGAGCTGTTTTTT. It encodes CASSSQGDTGELFF.

The J gene is TRBJ1-1, the V gene TRBV4-1; D uncertain. The CDR3 has 11 amino acids. Per germline, CDR1 MGHRA and CDR2 YSYEKL. Trimming removed 6 bases from V and 5 bases from J, with 7 bases in between. The CDR3 loop reads CASRGVTEAFF. The CDR3 DNA reads TGCGCCAGCAGGGGAGTAACTGAAGCTTTCTTT.

The rearrangement uses TRBV6-2 or TRBV6-3 and TRBJ1-6, with D perhaps matching TRBD1 (6 bases). Trimming took off 4 bases at V and 8 bases at J, with 15 bases between the two ends. The CDR3 contains 15 residues. Germline V gives CDR1 MNHEY, CDR2 SVGEGT. The CDR3 here is CASSLGAYPHSPLHF. CDR3 coding DNA: TGTGCCAGCAGTTTGGGGGCCTACCCCCATTCACCCCTCCACTTT.

The chain links TRBV9 to TRBJ2-2; TRBD2 might be the D (6 bases). V lost 3 bases, J lost 3 bases, and 18 bases lay in between. CDR1 and CDR2 (germline): SGDLS, YYNGEE. There are 17 residues in the CDR3. CDR3: CASSGGAGLAYTGELFF. The CDR3 coding sequence is TGTGCCAGCAGCGGAGGGGCGGGACTCGCTTACACCGGGGAGCTGTTTTTT.

The V call is TRBV15, the J call TRBJ2-3, with unresolved D. The V gene lost 0 bases and the J gene lost 5 bases, with 6 bases spanning the gap. The CDR3 is 13 amino acids. The germline CDR1 and CDR2 sequences are LNHNV and YYDKDF (reference sequence). In nucleotides, the CDR3 is TGTGCCACCAGCAGAGATTTCAGAGATACGCAGTATTTT. As protein: CATSRDFRDTQYF.

The CDR3 loop is CASSLPGNTGELFF. The CDR3 bases are TGTGCCAGCAGCTTGCCCGGGAACACCGGGGAGCTGTTTTTT. The chain links TRBV5-6 to TRBJ2-2; D is undetermined. The CDR3 has 14 residues. Looked up from germline, CDR1 is SGHDT and CDR2 is YYEEEE. Trimming removed 1 base at V and 1 base at J, with 5 bases between. The whole variable domain, filled in from reference TRBV5-6 and TRBJ2-2, reads DAGVTQSPTHLIKTRGQQVTLRCSPKSGHDTVSWYQQALGQGPQFIFQYYEEEERQRGNFPDRFSGHQFPNYSSELNVNALLLGDSALYLCASSLPGNTGELFFGEGSRLTVL.

The chain joins TRBV13 to TRBJ1-1, with 8 bases lining up with TRBD1. V shed 5 bases and J 1 base; nucleotides not matched to a gene: 3. The CDR3 runs to 14 residues. In germline, CDR1 is PRHDT, CDR2 FYEKMQ (reference sequence). CDR3 region: CASSVGQENTEAFF. The CDR3 coding sequence is TGTGCCAGCAGCGTGGGACAGGAGAACACTGAAGCTTTCTTT.

The chain carries TRBV3-1 (or the pseudogene TRBV3-2) and TRBJ2-1; 15 bases are a match to TRBD2. V lost 0 bases to trimming and J lost 8 bases; unmatched junction nucleotides: 14. The germline CDR1 and CDR2 sequences are LGHDT and YNNKEL (reference sequence). CDR3 size: 20 residues. DNA for the CDR3: TGTGCCAGCAGCCAAGAAGAGGGACTAGCGGGGGGTCTGCCTGAAGATGAGCAGTTCTTC. Its protein is CASSQEEGLAGGLPEDEQFF.

This clone was picked up one time. J is TRBJ1-2 and V is TRBV19, with TRBD1 matching over 10 bases. The length of the CDR3 is 14 residues. V shed 0 bases and J 7 bases; nucleotides not matched to a gene: 2. Per germline, CDR1 LNHDA and CDR2 SQIVND (reference sequence). The CDR3 region is CASSIERDRGGYTF. In nucleotides, the CDR3 is TGTGCCAGTAGTATAGAGCGGGACAGGGGTGGCTACACCTTC.

A few counts support this clone. This rearrangement joins TRBV19 to TRBJ2-2; 7 nucleotides match TRBD1. The CDR3 has 14 residues. V lost 8 bases and J lost 2; bases outside the gene matches: 5. Germline assignment: CDR1 LNHDA and CDR2 SQIVND (reference sequence). CDR3 in amino acids: CASLDRRNTGELFF. For the CDR3, the DNA is TGTGCCAGTTTGGACAGGCGAAACACCGGGGAGCTGTTTTTT.

The chain has TRBV6-4 and TRBJ1-1; the match to TRBD1 covers 7 bases. The CDR3 extends over 13 amino acids. The V gene end was trimmed by 6 bases and the J gene end by 7 bases; junction bases not matched to a gene: 8. Germline-derived CDR1 and CDR2 are MRHNA and SNTAGT. The CDR3 sequence: CASRSTGTFEAFF. The CDR3 DNA reads as TGTGCCAGCAGATCGACAGGGACATTTGAAGCTTTCTTT.

This clone was seen a single time. V usage is TRBV11-2 and J usage is TRBJ1-3, with 7 positions matching TRBD1. There are 16 residues in the CDR3. Germline lookup yields CDR1 SGHAT and CDR2 FQNNGV. V shed 5 bases, J shed 0 bases, and the junction held 7 bases outside the gene matches. CDR3 sequence (DNA): TGTGCCAGCAGCCCTTGGACAGGTCCCTCTGGAAACACCATATATTTT. This codes for CASSPWTGPSGNTIYF.

The rearrangement uses TRBV5-6 and TRBJ2-5; the match to TRBD2 covers 7 bases. The CDR3 spans 14 residues. Germline V gives CDR1 SGHDT, CDR2 YYEEEE. After removal of 0 bases from V and 6 bases from J, the junction contained 5 bases not matched to a gene. CDR3 region: CASSLGRGMKTQYF. CDR3 bases: TGTGCCAGCAGCTTGGGGCGGGGGATGAAGACCCAGTACTTC.

J is TRBJ2-3 and V is TRBV5-5, with 11 bases matching TRBD2. The ends lost 0 bases at V and 5 bases at J; junction bases unmatched: 11. This CDR3 region has 18 residues. Germline V gene sequence: CDR1 SGHKS, CDR2 YYEKEE (reference sequence). For the CDR3, the DNA is TGTGCCAGCAGCTTGGGTCCATATAGCGGGGGGGCTGGAGATACGCAGTATTTT. This encodes CASSLGPYSGGAGDTQYF.

The CDR3, as DNA: TGTGCCAGCAGCACCCCGGACAGGCCAAACTATGGCTACACCTTC. Encoded protein: CASSTPDRPNYGYTF. This chain connects TRBV5-4 to TRBJ1-2; 7 positions agree with TRBD1. Looked up from germline, CDR1 is SGHNT and CDR2 is YYREEE (reference sequence). V shed 4 bases and J 2 bases; nucleotides not matched to a gene: 8. CDR3 length equals 15 residues.

The chain couples TRBV12-5 to TRBJ1-6, with TRBD1 identical over 7 bases. J was trimmed by 7 bases and V by 5 bases; bases with no gene match: 8. The CDR3 length is 15 residues. In germline, CDR1 is LGHNT, CDR2 FRNRAP. As DNA, the CDR3 is TGTGCTAGTGGTCCCACAGGGGCACGGAATTCACCCCTCCACTTT. It yields the protein CASGPTGARNSPLHF. The whole variable domain, remainder taken from reference TRBV12-5 and TRBJ1-6, is DARVTQTPRHKVTEMGQEVTMRCQPILGHNTVFWYRQTMMQGLELLAYFRNRAPLDDSGMPKDRFSAEMPDATLATLKIQPSEPRDSAVYFCASGPTGARNSPLHFGNGTRLTVT.

The gene calls are TRBV10-2 and TRBJ2-3, with 9 nucleotides matching TRBD2. CDR1 and CDR2 from the germline V gene are WSHSY and SAAADI. V dropped 0 bases and J dropped 0; count of bases not matched to a gene: 7. This CDR3 region has 18 residues. The DNA of the CDR3 is TGCGCCAGCAGTGAGTCTTGGCTAGCGGGGCTGAGCACAGATACGCAGTATTTT. This gives the protein CASSESWLAGLSTDTQYF.

The rearrangement joins TRBV7-9 to TRBJ1-1; D gene unclear. V was cut by 5 bases and J by 7 bases, with 14 bases left in between. Germline CDR1 and CDR2: SEHNR and FQNEAQ (reference sequence). This CDR3 is built from 13 residues. Written as DNA, the CDR3 is TGTGCCAGCAGCCCCCAGGTTGCCCGTGAAGCTTTCTTT. This codes for CASSPQVAREAFF.

This chain connects TRBV5-4 to TRBJ1-2, with 12 bases identical to TRBD1. Germline-derived CDR1 and CDR2 are SGHNT and YYREEE (reference sequence). The CDR3 consists of 16 residues. The junction had 8 bases not matched to a gene; V was cut back by 0 bases and J by 8 bases. CDR3 protein: CASSLAGQGAPGGYTF. The CDR3 DNA reads TGTGCCAGCAGCTTGGCGGGACAGGGGGCACCGGGCGGCTACACCTTC.

This chain links TRBV19 with TRBJ1-4; unclear D gene. CDR3 size: 15 residues. Germline V gives CDR1 LNHDA, CDR2 SQIVND (reference sequence). Trimming shortened V by 4 bases and J by 4 bases, and 13 bases separated the two germline ends. As DNA, the CDR3 is TGTGCCAGTAGTAGGCCCGAGGGTCTTAATGAAAAACTGTTTTTT. Translating it yields CASSRPEGLNEKLFF.

The chain links TRBV6-6 to TRBJ1-5; TRBD1 matches at 7 bases. Germline V CDR1 and CDR2: MNHNY, SVGAGI (reference sequence). The CDR3 loop spans 17 amino acids. Trimming removed 5 bases from V and 0 bases from J; junction bases left unmatched: 10. DNA of the CDR3: TGTGCCAGCAGTCCCGGGACAGCCGCTTATAGCAATCAGCCCCAGCATTTT. Protein sequence: CASSPGTAAYSNQPQHF.

The CDR3 sequence is CASTPGQVHQPQHF. The CDR3 DNA reads TGTGCCAGTACCCCCGGACAGGTGCATCAGCCCCAGCATTTT. V is TRBV19 and J is TRBJ1-5; 7 nucleotides agree with TRBD1. CDR1 is LNHDA, CDR2 SQIVND, per germline (reference sequence). The trim removed 7 bases at V and 5 bases at J, leaving 8 bases unmatched. The CDR3 extends over 14 amino acids.

This clone was observed once. The chain carries TRBV6-5 and TRBJ1-1, with D maybe TRBD1 (5 bases). V was trimmed by 3 bases and J by 2 bases, leaving 13 bases between them. The CDR3 covers 15 residues. The germline V gene encodes CDR1 MNHEY and CDR2 SVGAGI. CDR3: CASSYGARANTEAFF. CDR3 DNA sequence: TGTGCCAGCAGTTATGGGGCTAGGGCCAACACTGAAGCTTTCTTT.

With regard to this clone: The junction shows a germline mismatch at one end, possibly a read error. The rearrangement joins TRBV20-1 to TRBJ2-3; 12 bases are a match to TRBD2. CDR1 and CDR2 from the germline V gene are DFQATT and SNEGSKA (reference sequence). The CDR3 contains 11 residues. DNA for the CDR3: TGCAGTGCGGCACTAGCGGGGGGCCGGGATTTT. Protein sequence: CSAALAGGRDF.

The CDR3 coding sequence is TGTGCCAGCAGGACAGGTACCATGAACACTGAAGCTTTCTTT. Translated: CASRTGTMNTEAFF. The genes are TRBV2 and TRBJ1-1, with D perhaps TRBD1 (6 bases). V lost 6 bases and J 0 bases, leaving 11 bases between the germline ends. The CDR3 consists of 14 residues. Germline-derived CDR1 and CDR2 are SNHLY and FYNNEI.